This T cell receptor (beta chain) was captured in a study of blood T cell repertoires in COVID-19. Study information: Sites across the United States, Italy and Spain contributed samples from acute and convalescent COVID-19.

CDR1 SGHRS and CDR2 YFSETQ come from the germline V gene. V lost 3 bases, J lost 3 bases, and 16 bases lay in between. The CDR3 runs to 15 residues. The repertoire was sequenced with immunoSEQ multiplex PCR; TCRdb's copy has only in-frame clones and lacks some. The sample records around 140,000 clones, approximately 86% being singletons. Sequenced: peripheral blood. The V call is TRBV5-1, the J call TRBJ2-7, with D tentatively TRBD1 (6 bases). The sequence derives from a woman in her seventies with COVID-19, enrolled during active disease. The CDR3 DNA reads TGCGCCAGCAGCTCCCCCGAAGACAGGAGCTACGAGCAGTACTTC. This gives the protein CASSSPEDRSYEQYF. The entire variable domain, with the rest obtained from reference TRBV5-1 and TRBJ2-7, is as follows: KAGVTQTPRYLIKTRGQQVTLSCSPISGHRSVSWYQQTPGQGLQFLFEYFSETQRNKGNFPGRFSGRQFSNSRSEMNVSTLELGDSALYLCASSSPEDRSYEQYFGPGTRLTVT.